The 32 T cell receptor beta chains given below trace back to one sample, sequenced in a study of cytomegalovirus exposure and HLA in healthy donors. A multiplex PCR was run with 60 Vbeta primers and 13 Jbeta primers. The table came from immunoSEQ multiplex PCR; TCRdb's copy has only in-frame clones and leaves some out. The profile shows 120,000 or so clones, roughly 75% of them singletons. Sequenced input: PBMCs. The receptors here all came from a female donor in good health and CMV-seronegative.

The V gene is TRBV14, the J gene TRBJ1-2, with no clear D. The CDR3 has 17 residues. The V gene lost 1 base and the J gene lost 2 bases, with 17 bases spanning the gap. Germline loops: CDR1 SGHDN, CDR2 FVKESK. The CDR3 loop is CASSQGGAWRVNYGYTF. CDR3 nucleotide sequence: TGTGCCAGCAGCCAAGGCGGCGCCTGGAGGGTGAACTATGGCTACACCTTC.

The rearrangement uses TRBV7-9 and TRBJ2-1, with D possibly TRBD1 on 6 matching bases. V was clipped by 0 bases and J by 4 bases, with 7 bases between them. The CDR3 sequence is 14 residues long. CDR1 and CDR2 (germline): SEHNR, FQNEAQ (reference sequence). The DNA of the CDR3 is TGTGCCAGCAGCTTAGCGGGGGCGTACAATGAGCAGTTCTTC. It codes for CASSLAGAYNEQFF.

This sequence joins TRBV4-2 and TRBJ2-1; tentatively, D is TRBD2 (5 bases). V lost 4 bases to trimming and J lost 13 bases, with 11 bases between them. This CDR3 has 11 residues. Germline V gene data show CDR1 as LGHNA and CDR2 as YNFKEQ. CDR3 residues: CASSRLGVQFF. The CDR3 bases are TGTGCCAGCAGCCGCTTGGGAGTCCAGTTCTTC.

The chain has TRBV6-5 and TRBJ1-1; TRBD1 matches 7 bases. This CDR3 comprises 13 residues. Looked up from germline, CDR1 is MNHEY and CDR2 is SVGAGI. J lost 7 bases, V lost 6 bases, and 8 bases had no gene match. DNA of the CDR3: TGTGCCAGCAGCAGGGGACAGCCGGGTGAAGCTTTCTTT. Translated, it gives CASSRGQPGEAFF.

CDR3 amino acids: CASSAYDRGNQPQHF. The CDR3 DNA reads as TGTGCCAGCAGCGCGTATGACAGGGGAAATCAGCCCCAGCATTTT. The genes are TRBV9 and TRBJ1-5; 8 nucleotides line up with TRBD1. Unmatched junction bases numbered 6, after V lost 3 bases and J lost 4 bases. This CDR3 is 15 amino acids long. Germline V CDR1 and CDR2: SGDLS, YYNGEE.

This clone was counted a single time. The chain employs TRBV19 and TRBJ2-7, with 8 nucleotides matching TRBD1. V was pared by 6 bases and J by 4 bases, with 14 bases of the junction left unmatched. Germline CDR1 LNHDA, CDR2 SQIVND (reference sequence). The CDR3 consists of 16 residues. CDR3 in amino acids: CASSGQGYPHPYEQYF. CDR3 nucleotides: TGTGCCAGTAGCGGACAGGGTTATCCCCATCCATACGAGCAGTACTTC. Using reference TRBV19 and TRBJ2-7 for the parts outside the CDR3, the full variable domain is DGGITQSPKYLFRKEGQNVTLSCEQNLNHDAMYWYRQDPGQGLRLIYYSQIVNDFQKGDIAEGYSVSREKKESFPLTVTSAQKNPTAFYLCASSGQGYPHPYEQYFGPGTRLTVT.

In DNA form, the CDR3 reads TGCGCCAGCAGCCAAGAGAGGACGACAGGAGATGAGCAGTTCTTC. This translates into CASSQERTTGDEQFF. The V and J genes are TRBV4-1 and TRBJ2-1; the D gene is possibly TRBD1 (6 bases). The germline V gene has CDR1 MGHRA and CDR2 YSYEKL. The V end lost 0 bases, the J end lost 8 bases, and 14 bases lay between the germline ends. The length of the CDR3 is 15 residues.

The V and J genes are TRBV28 and TRBJ2-1; 8 bases agree with TRBD2. The CDR3 runs 12 residues. V shed 4 bases and J 16 bases; nucleotides not matched to a gene: 9. The V gene's germline CDR1 is MDHEN and CDR2 SYDVKM. The CDR3 coding sequence is TGTGCCAGCAGTTCGGGGGCGGGGGGAGAATTCTTC. It yields the protein CASSSGAGGEFF.

The J gene is TRBJ2-5, the V gene TRBV7-6; 9 bases map to TRBD2. The CDR3 consists of 15 residues. Looked up from germline, CDR1 is SGHVS and CDR2 is FNYEAQ. V lost 5 bases, J lost 0 bases, and 4 bases stayed unmatched. CDR3 sequence reads: CASSESGRHQETQYF. CDR3 DNA: TGTGCCAGCAGCGAAAGCGGGAGGCACCAAGAGACCCAGTACTTC.

CDR3 region: CASSESTGGSGANVLTF. CDR3 sequence (DNA): TGTGCCAGCAGTGAGTCGACAGGGGGCTCTGGGGCCAACGTCCTGACTTTC. V usage is TRBV25-1 and J usage is TRBJ2-6, with 9 bases lining up with TRBD1. Germline V gene sequence: CDR1 MGHDK, CDR2 SYGVNS. Germline trimming cut 3 bases from V and 0 bases from J; bases unmatched to any gene: 3. The CDR3 is made up of 17 amino acids.

The chain carries TRBV2 and TRBJ1-6, with unresolved D. CDR3 length equals 15 residues. V was clipped by 1 base and J by 7 bases, with 11 bases between them. CDR1 is SNHLY and CDR2 is FYNNEI in the germline V gene. The CDR3 protein is CASSEEGLTNSPLHF. CDR3 sequence (DNA): TGTGCCAGCAGTGAAGAAGGACTAACGAATTCACCCCTCCACTTT.

This clone was recorded only once. This chain joins TRBV19 and TRBJ2-5; TRBD2 might be the D (5 bases). Deletions cut 1 base from V and 2 bases from J, with 8 bases between. The CDR3 has 14 amino acids. CDR1 and CDR2 (germline): LNHDA, SQIVND (reference sequence). DNA for the CDR3: TGTGCCAGTAGTATAGGGGGAGCGCAAGAGACCCAGTACTTC. Amino acids: CASSIGGAQETQYF.

V gene TRBV27 combines with J gene TRBJ1-1; tentative D call: TRBD1 (5 bases). Germline V gives CDR1 MNHEY, CDR2 SMNVEV (reference sequence). This CDR3 comprises 15 residues. The V and J ends lost 0 bases and 3 bases respectively, with 11 bases between them. This CDR3 reads CASSLSGRGDTEAFF. CDR3 nucleotide sequence: TGTGCCAGCAGTTTATCGGGGCGCGGTGACACTGAAGCTTTCTTT.

The chain is built from TRBV7-9 and TRBJ2-5; the D gene is possibly TRBD2 (5 bases). The germline V gene has CDR1 SEHNR and CDR2 FQNEAQ (reference sequence). This CDR3 region has 14 residues. V lost 5 bases and J lost 5, with 15 bases in between. CDR3: CASSMAGLGETQYF. In DNA form, the CDR3 reads TGTGCCAGCAGCATGGCAGGACTGGGGGAGACCCAGTACTTC.

This clone was observed a few times. The gene calls are TRBV2 and TRBJ1-1; 10 bases match TRBD1. CDR1 and CDR2 from the germline V gene are SNHLY and FYNNEI. Losses at the gene ends were 6 bases for V and 7 bases for J; bases not matched to a gene: 11. CDR3 length: 15 residues. CDR3 coding DNA: TGTGCCAGCAGGACAGGGGGCGCGGGAACCAGTGAAGCTTTCTTT. Protein sequence: CASRTGGAGTSEAFF.

This chain joins TRBV21-1 and TRBJ2-2; the table calls TRBD1, which could not be checked here. TRBV21-1 is a listed pseudogene. There are 16 residues in the CDR3. This CDR3 is CASSTNRGSNTGELFF. For the CDR3, the DNA is TGTGCCAGCAGCACTAACAGGGGATCGAACACCGGGGAGCTGTTTTTT.

This chain connects TRBV30 to TRBJ1-2; 8 bases are shared with TRBD1. CDR3 length: 13 amino acids. Germline V gene lookup returns CDR1 GTSNPN and CDR2 SVGIG (reference sequence). Unmatched junction bases numbered 6, after V lost 5 bases and J lost 4 bases. The CDR3: CAWARDRPYGYTF. The CDR3 DNA reads as TGTGCCTGGGCCAGGGACAGGCCCTATGGCTACACCTTC.

This clone was found a few times. Written as DNA, the CDR3 is TGTGCCAGCAGCGCCGGGACAGGGACTGTCTACGAGCAGTACTTC. Residues: CASSAGTGTVYEQYF. The V gene is TRBV5-5, the J gene TRBJ2-7; TRBD1 agrees at 9 bases. The CDR3 extends over 15 amino acids. The V segment lost 4 bases and the J segment 3 bases; nucleotides outside the gene matches: 8. Germline values: CDR1 SGHKS, CDR2 YYEKEE (reference sequence).

The genes are TRBV15 and TRBJ2-6, with D perhaps matching TRBD1 (5 bases). CDR1 is LNHNV, CDR2 YYDKDF, per germline (reference sequence). This CDR3 is 15 amino acids long. Trimming cost V 2 bases and J 0 bases, with 5 bases left between them. The CDR3 nucleotides are TGTGCCACCAGCAGAAGGGGCTCTGGGGCCAACGTCCTGACTTTC. Its translation is CATSRRGSGANVLTF.

Of note for this clone: Compared with germline, one end of the junction differs, possibly owing to a read error. The chain uses TRBV2 and TRBJ2-7; 9 bases are a match to TRBD2. The CDR3 consists of 14 residues. Looked up from germline, CDR1 is SNHLY and CDR2 is FYNNEI. The CDR3 region has the DNA TGTGCCAGCACTGAAACCCTAGCGGGGTACGAGCAGTACTTC. Amino acids: CASTETLAGYEQYF. The full variable domain, its missing parts supplied by reference TRBV2 and TRBJ2-7, is EPEVTQTPSHQVTQMGQEVILRCVPISNHLYFYWYRQILGQKVEFLVSFYNNEISEKSEIFDDQFSVERPDGSNFTLKIRSTKLEDSAMYFCASTETLAGYEQYFGPGTRLTVT.

The chain uses TRBV6-1 and TRBJ1-2; tentative D call: TRBD1 (5 bases). V shed 6 bases and J shed 3 bases, with 11 bases lying between them. The CDR3 covers 13 residues. Germline CDR1 and CDR2: MNHNS and SASEGT. CDR3 sequence reads: CASRTTEDYGYTF. CDR3 in DNA: TGTGCCAGCAGGACGACAGAGGACTATGGCTACACCTTC.

The genes are TRBV30 and TRBJ2-5; 12 bases fit TRBD2. V gave up 1 base and J gave up 5 bases; unmatched junction bases: 11. The CDR3 totals 17 residues. The germline V gene encodes CDR1 GTSNPN and CDR2 SVGIG (reference sequence). The CDR3 DNA reads TGTGCCTGGAGTGCGGGACTAGCGGGCCCGGGGGCCGAGACCCAGTACTTC. It encodes CAWSAGLAGPGAETQYF.

The chain employs TRBV4-1 and TRBJ2-4; 7 bases line up with TRBD1. V shed 4 bases, J shed 3 bases, and the junction held 9 bases outside the gene matches. Germline CDR1 is MGHRA and CDR2 is YSYEKL. CDR3 length: 16 residues. The CDR3 DNA sequence: TGCGCCAGCAGCCCGATCCAGACAGGGAGCAAAAACATTCAGTACTTC. It translates to CASSPIQTGSKNIQYF.

The chain joins TRBV10-3 to TRBJ2-7; tentatively, D is TRBD2 (6 bases). This CDR3 is 14 amino acids long. Trimming shortened V by 4 bases and J by 6 bases, and 16 bases separated the two germline ends. Germline loops: CDR1 ENHRY, CDR2 SYGVKD. The chain's CDR3 is CAISGGPGVGEQYF. As DNA, the CDR3 is TGTGCCATCAGTGGGGGACCGGGGGTAGGCGAGCAGTACTTC.

The CDR3 sequence: CASSIQHHTDTQYF. The CDR3 DNA reads as TGTGCCAGTAGTATTCAACACCACACAGATACGCAGTATTTT. V is TRBV19 and J is TRBJ2-3; D gene uncertain. The CDR3 totals 14 residues. V was pared by 3 bases and J by 2 bases, with 9 bases between. Germline CDR1 reads LNHDA; CDR2 reads SQIVND (reference sequence).

This chain connects TRBV28 to TRBJ1-2; no definite D call. The V end lost 3 bases, the J end lost 4 bases, and 6 bases lay between the germline ends. The germline CDR1 and CDR2 sequences are MDHEN and SYDVKM. The CDR3 sequence is 12 residues long. CDR3 sequence (DNA): TGTGCCAGCAGTTTGAGCCTCTATGGCTACACCTTC. Amino acids: CASSLSLYGYTF.

A single count supports this clone. The chain employs TRBV9 and TRBJ1-2; no reliable D call. Trimming stripped 3 bases from V and 0 bases from J, with 9 bases between. The CDR3 has 14 amino acids. Per the germline V gene, CDR1 is SGDLS and CDR2 is YYNGEE. The DNA for the CDR3 is TGTGCCAGCAGCGGGAGTCCCACTAACTATGGCTACACCTTC. Protein sequence: CASSGSPTNYGYTF.

The rearrangement uses TRBV5-1 and TRBJ2-7; 7 bases fit TRBD1. CDR1 and CDR2 from the germline V gene are SGHRS and YFSETQ. J lost 0 bases, V lost 5 bases, and 5 bases had no gene match. The CDR3 is 14 residues long. The CDR3 here is CASSRSGGSYEQYF. CDR3 coding DNA: TGCGCCAGCAGTCGATCAGGGGGCTCCTACGAGCAGTACTTC.

The rearrangement links TRBV2 to TRBJ1-2; D is uncertain. This CDR3 region has 16 residues. Germline V gene lookup returns CDR1 SNHLY and CDR2 FYNNEI. Trimming cost V 3 bases and J 5 bases, with 19 bases left between them. The CDR3 nucleotides are TGTGCCAGCAGTGAGTCCTCGGGGAGACGGACGTATGGCTACACCTTC. Translated, it gives CASSESSGRRTYGYTF.

This chain links TRBV27 with TRBJ2-3; TRBD2 matches at 7 bases. The CDR3 runs 15 residues. Unmatched junction bases numbered 4, after V lost 2 bases and J lost 2 bases. CDR1 is MNHEY and CDR2 is SMNVEV in the germline V gene (reference sequence). The CDR3 DNA follows: TGTGCCAGCAGTTTAAGTCTAGCGGCCACAGATACGCAGTATTTT. Protein sequence: CASSLSLAATDTQYF.

This chain uses TRBV5-1 with TRBJ2-1, with 10 bases fitting TRBD1. V lost 4 bases to trimming and J lost 8 bases; unmatched junction nucleotides: 9. There are 15 residues in the CDR3. Germline CDR1 and CDR2: SGHRS and YFSETQ. CDR3 in amino acids: CASSPGTGVLHEQFF. In DNA form, the CDR3 reads TGCGCCAGCAGCCCCGGGACAGGGGTCCTTCATGAGCAGTTCTTC.

The V and J genes are TRBV5-6 and TRBJ2-1; 14 positions match TRBD2. The CDR3 has 15 residues. CDR1 and CDR2 from the germline V gene are SGHDT and YYEEEE. V trimming: 4 bases; J trimming: 9 bases; junction bases outside the gene matches: 6. CDR3 bases: TGTGCCAGCAGCCTGGGACTAGCGGGGGCCGGTGAGCAGTTCTTC. It encodes CASSLGLAGAGEQFF.